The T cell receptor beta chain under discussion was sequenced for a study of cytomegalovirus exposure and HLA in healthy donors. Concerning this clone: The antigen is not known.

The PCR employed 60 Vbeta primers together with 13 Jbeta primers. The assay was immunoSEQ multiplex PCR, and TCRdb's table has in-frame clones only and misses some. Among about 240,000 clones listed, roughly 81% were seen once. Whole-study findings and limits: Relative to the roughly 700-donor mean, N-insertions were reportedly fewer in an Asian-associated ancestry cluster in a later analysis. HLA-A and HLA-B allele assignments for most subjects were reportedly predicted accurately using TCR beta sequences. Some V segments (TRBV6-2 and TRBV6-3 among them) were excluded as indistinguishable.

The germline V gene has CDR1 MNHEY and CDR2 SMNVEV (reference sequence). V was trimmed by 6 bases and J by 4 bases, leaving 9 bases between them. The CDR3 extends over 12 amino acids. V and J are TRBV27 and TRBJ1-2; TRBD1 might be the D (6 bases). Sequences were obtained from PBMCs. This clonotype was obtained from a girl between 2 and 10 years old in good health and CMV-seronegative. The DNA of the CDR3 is TGTGCCAGCAGCGACAGGAGCTATGGCTACACCTTC. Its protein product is CASSDRSYGYTF.